This entry describes one T cell receptor (beta chain). What it recognizes is unknown. This entry comes from a study of a mutant IDH1 vaccine in newly diagnosed glioma. Study details: There were roughly 62% males and around 38% females among treated patients, whose mean age was about 38 years. Patients were pretreated with radiotherapy, temozolomide, or both, mostly both. V12 took place at week 35, and V13 at week 47.

Time point indicated: week 47, end of study. It was 300 ug of mutant IDH1 20-mer peptide that made up each vaccine dose, given with topical imiquimod. The study gave patients eight vaccinations in weeks 1, 3, 5, 7, 11, 15, 19, 23. Germline V lookup: CDR1 SGHTA, CDR2 FQGNSA. CDR3 length equals 17 residues. The V gene lost 7 bases and the J gene lost 4 bases, with 23 bases spanning the gap. Profiled with immunoSEQ multiplex PCR; TCRdb holds only in-frame clones, not every one. The sample lists tens of thousands of clones, roughly four fifths occurring once. The V call is TRBV7-2, the J call TRBJ1-5, with D perhaps TRBD1 (5 bases). The source is a woman aged 45-65 years with glioma. Sequences were derived from PBMCs, sampled from a glioma patient whose treatment included an IDH1 peptide vaccine. The CDR3 sequence: CASTEYMSGVGNQPQHF. CDR3 in DNA: TGTGCCAGCACCGAGTACATGTCGGGGGTCGGGAATCAGCCCCAGCATTTT.